This T cell receptor beta chain stems from a study of shared clonotypes between healthy human individuals. Sorted-subset replicate PCRs used 200 ng of genomic DNA. This amount corresponded to 30,000 to 35,000 T cell genomes. Sequencing used immunoSEQ multiplex PCR; TCRdb keeps in-frame clones, though not all of them. The sample gives hundreds of thousands of clones, over 65% of which show up once; around 1.6% is in the top ten. Healthy HIV-negative adults with no recent acute infections or vaccinations were recruited as donors. The study drew all its donors from Caucasian adults living in Nashville, Tennessee. A CD45RA+ naive subset and a CD45RA-negative memory subset were split from CD4+ cells. Germline V gene sequence: CDR1 ENHRY, CDR2 SYGVKD. This CDR3 is 13 amino acids long. Trimming took off 10 bases at V and 5 bases at J, with 15 bases between the two ends.

The clonotype was recovered from a young woman in good health. The chain joins TRBV10-3 to TRBJ1-5; possible D gene TRBD1, 6 bases. The sample consisted of memory CD4+ T cells sorted from blood. Subset given: CD45RA-negative fraction. The CDR3 spells CASRAQGHQPQHF. DNA for the CDR3: TGTGCCAGCAGGGCGCAGGGGCATCAGCCCCAGCATTTT.